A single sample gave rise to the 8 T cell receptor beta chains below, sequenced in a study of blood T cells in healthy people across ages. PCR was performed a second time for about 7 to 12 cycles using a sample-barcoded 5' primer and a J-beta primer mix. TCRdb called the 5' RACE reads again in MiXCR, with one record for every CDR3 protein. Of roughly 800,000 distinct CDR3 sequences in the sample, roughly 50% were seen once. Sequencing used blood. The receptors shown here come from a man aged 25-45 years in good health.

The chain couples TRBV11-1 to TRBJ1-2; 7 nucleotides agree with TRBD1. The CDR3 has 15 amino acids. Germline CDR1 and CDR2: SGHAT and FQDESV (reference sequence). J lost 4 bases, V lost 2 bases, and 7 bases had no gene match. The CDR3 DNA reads TGTGCCAGCAGCTTAAGTGACGGACAGGCCTATGGCTACACCTTC. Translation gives CASSLSDGQAYGYTF.

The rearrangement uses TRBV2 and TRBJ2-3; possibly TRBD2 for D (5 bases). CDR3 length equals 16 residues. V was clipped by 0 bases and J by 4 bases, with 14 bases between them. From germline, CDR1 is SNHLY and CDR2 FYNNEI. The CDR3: CASSEALGLDADTQYF. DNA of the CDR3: TGTGCCAGCAGTGAAGCGCTTGGACTGGATGCAGATACGCAGTATTTT.

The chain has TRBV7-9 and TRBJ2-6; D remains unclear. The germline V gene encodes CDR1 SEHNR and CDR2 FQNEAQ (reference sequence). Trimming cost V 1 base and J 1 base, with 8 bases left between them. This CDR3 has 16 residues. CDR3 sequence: CASSLDRTSGANVLTF. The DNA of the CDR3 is TGTGCCAGCAGCTTAGACAGAACATCTGGGGCCAACGTCCTGACTTTC.

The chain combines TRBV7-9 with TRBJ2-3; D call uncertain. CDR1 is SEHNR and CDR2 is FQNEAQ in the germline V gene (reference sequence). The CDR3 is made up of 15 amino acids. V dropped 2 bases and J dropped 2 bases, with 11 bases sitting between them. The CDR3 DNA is TGTGCCAGCAGCTTACAGTCGGTGTCCACAGATACGCAGTATTTT. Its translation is CASSLQSVSTDTQYF. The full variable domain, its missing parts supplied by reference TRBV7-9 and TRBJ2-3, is DTGVSQNPRHKITKRGQNVTFRCDPISEHNRLYWYRQTLGQGPEFLTYFQNEAQLEKSRLLSDRFSAERPKGSFSTLEIQRTEQGDSAMYLCASSLQSVSTDTQYFGPGTRLTVL.

CDR3 coding DNA: TGTGCCAGCAGTTTTAGCTCAATGACCGAGCAGTACTTC. Translated: CASSFSSMTEQYF. V and J are TRBV27 and TRBJ2-7; D not resolved. Germline V CDR1 and CDR2: MNHEY, SMNVEV (reference sequence). The CDR3 is made up of 13 amino acids. Trimming took off 3 bases at V and 6 bases at J, with 12 bases between the two ends.

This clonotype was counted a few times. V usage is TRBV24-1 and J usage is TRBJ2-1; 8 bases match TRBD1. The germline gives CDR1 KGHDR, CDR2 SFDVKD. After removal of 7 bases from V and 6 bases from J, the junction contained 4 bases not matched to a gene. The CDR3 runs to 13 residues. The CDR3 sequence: CATRDRVTNEQFF. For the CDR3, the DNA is TGTGCCACCAGGGACAGGGTAACCAATGAGCAGTTCTTC.

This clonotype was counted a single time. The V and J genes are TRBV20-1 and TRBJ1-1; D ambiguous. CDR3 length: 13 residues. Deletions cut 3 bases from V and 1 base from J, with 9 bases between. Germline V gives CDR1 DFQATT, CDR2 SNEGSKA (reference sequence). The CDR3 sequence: CSASQDSNTEAFF. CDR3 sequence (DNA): TGCAGTGCTAGTCAGGACTCGAACACTGAAGCTTTCTTT.

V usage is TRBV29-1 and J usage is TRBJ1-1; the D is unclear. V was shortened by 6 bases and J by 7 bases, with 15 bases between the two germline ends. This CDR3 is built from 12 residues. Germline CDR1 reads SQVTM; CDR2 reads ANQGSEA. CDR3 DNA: TGCAGCGTGCCAAATGGTCCAGGTGAAGCTTTCTTT. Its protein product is CSVPNGPGEAFF. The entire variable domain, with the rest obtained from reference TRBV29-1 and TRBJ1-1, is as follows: SAVISQKPSRDICQRGTSLTIQCQVDSQVTMMFWYRQQPGQSLTLIATANQGSEATYESGFVIDKFPISRPNLTFSTLTVSNMSPEDSSIYLCSVPNGPGEAFFGQGTRLTVV.